Given below is one T cell receptor beta chain in context. Its antigen remains unidentified. These data are taken from a study of long-term antiretroviral therapy in people with HIV. Every participant gave one or more pre-ART and two or more post-ART PBMC samples. General study results and limits: Clones that had undergone expansion before ART prevailed in the repertoire throughout all time points.

Germline V gene sequence: CDR1 MNHEY, CDR2 SMNVEV (reference sequence). This CDR3 region has 16 residues. Deletions cut 6 bases from V and 4 bases from J, with 19 bases between. This was the immunoSEQ v3.0 assay at survey level. Generated by immunoSEQ multiplex PCR, the TCRdb table keeps only in-frame clones and is missing some. The table includes fewer than 30,000 clones, 86% detected once. This sample comprised unsorted PBMCs, obtained 0.8 years after starting antiretroviral therapy. This chain links TRBV27 with TRBJ2-1; D is possibly TRBD1 (6 bases). This TCR was sampled from a woman aged 25 to 39 with HIV. The CDR3 loop reads CASSATGTTLYNEQFF. CDR3 nucleotide sequence: TGTGCCAGCAGCGCTACCGGGACAACACTTTACAATGAGCAGTTCTTC.